Listed here are 27 T cell receptor beta chains from one sample, sequenced in a study of regulatory T cells in long-lasting Graves disease. Arm-PCR of CDR3 regions with iRepertoire HTBI primers generated TCR beta libraries. TCRdb called the multiplex PCR reads again in MiXCR, with one record for every CDR3 protein. Of about 310,000 distinct CDR3 sequences listed, 18% are singletons. The time point: newly diagnosed GD, antithyroid drugs for less than 3 months. The TCR library was made from RNA that had been extracted from PBMCs in TRIzol. The sequences come from peripheral blood mononuclear cells (PBMCs), collected at new diagnosis, from a patient treated with antithyroid drugs. The receptors stem from a female donor with Graves disease.

This clonotype was observed many times. This chain connects TRBV12-3 or TRBV12-4 to TRBJ2-3, with D possibly being TRBD1 (6 bases). CDR3 size: 14 residues. Trimming left V 6 bases short and J 5 bases short, with 15 bases between. The CDR3 sequence: CASRRLEGVDTQYF. CDR3 DNA: TGTGCCAGCAGGCGGTTAGAGGGGGTAGATACGCAGTATTTT.

This clonotype was recorded many times. V gene TRBV11-2 combines with J gene TRBJ1-3; no clear D gene. This CDR3 is 14 amino acids long. Germline V gives CDR1 SGHAT, CDR2 FQNNGV. V was trimmed by 0 bases and J by 3 bases, leaving 6 bases between them. The CDR3 DNA is TGTGCCAGCAGCTTAGAGGCGGTTGGAAACACCATATATTTT. Amino acids: CASSLEAVGNTIYF.

This clonotype was seen many times. The V gene is TRBV28, the J gene TRBJ2-3; D possibly corresponds to TRBD2 (6 bases). Per the germline V gene, CDR1 is MDHEN and CDR2 is SYDVKM. The CDR3 consists of 15 residues. Deletions cut 3 bases from V and 5 bases from J, with 15 bases between. The CDR3 DNA reads TGTGCCAGCAGTTTTGGACTAACGGTAGAAGATACGCAGTATTTT. It encodes CASSFGLTVEDTQYF. Filled out from reference TRBV28 and TRBJ2-3, the complete variable domain reads DVKVTQSSRYLVKRTGEKVFLECVQDMDHENMFWYRQDPGLGLRLIYFSYDVKMKEKGDIPEGYSVSREKKERFSLILESASTNQTSMYLCASSFGLTVEDTQYFGPGTRLTVL.

This clonotype was recorded many times. V gene TRBV19 combines with J gene TRBJ1-3; D is undetermined. This CDR3 has 14 amino acids. Germline loops: CDR1 LNHDA, CDR2 SQIVND (reference sequence). The ends were cut back, 2 bases at V and 1 base at J, with 6 bases in the middle. The CDR3 is CASSIQRSGNTIYF. The DNA for the CDR3 is TGTGCCAGTAGTATACAGCGATCTGGAAACACCATATATTTT.

The chain combines TRBV29-1 with TRBJ1-2, with D uncertain. This CDR3 is 13 amino acids long. Germline V lookup: CDR1 SQVTM, CDR2 ANQGSEA. The V end lost 3 bases, the J end lost 5 bases, and 13 bases lay between the germline ends. The CDR3 DNA reads TGCAGCGTTGATTCGCCCAATGCTTATGGCTACACCTTC. It codes for CSVDSPNAYGYTF.

This clonotype was observed many times. The chain carries TRBV7-9 and TRBJ2-3, with 9 bases fitting TRBD1. Germline assignment: CDR1 SEHNR and CDR2 FQNEAQ (reference sequence). Trimming at V came to 6 bases and at J to 4 bases, leaving 11 bases not matched to a gene. CDR3 length: 16 residues. CDR3 sequence: CASSSFTGGDADTQYF. CDR3 in DNA: TGTGCCAGCAGTTCATTTACAGGGGGCGACGCAGATACGCAGTATTTT. Filled out from reference TRBV7-9 and TRBJ2-3, the complete variable domain reads DTGVSQNPRHKITKRGQNVTFRCDPISEHNRLYWYRQTLGQGPEFLTYFQNEAQLEKSRLLSDRFSAERPKGSFSTLEIQRTEQGDSAMYLCASSSFTGGDADTQYFGPGTRLTVL.

This chain connects TRBV18 to TRBJ1-4; D possibly corresponds to TRBD1 (6 bases). Looked up from germline, CDR1 is KGHSH and CDR2 is LQKENI. V lost 3 bases, J lost 3 bases, and 14 bases lay in between. The CDR3 runs to 16 residues. The CDR3 nucleotides are TGTGCCAGCTCACCCTCCTACAGGGAAGCTAATGAAAAACTGTTTTTT. Its translation is CASSPSYREANEKLFF.

Worth noting for this clonotype: A much larger clone differs from this one at a single base, so this may be a read error. This sequence joins TRBV30 and TRBJ2-1; 10 bases agree with TRBD2. CDR3 length: 14 residues. Germline V gene data show CDR1 as GTSNPN and CDR2 as SVGIG (reference sequence). The ends lost 8 bases at V and 6 bases at J; junction bases unmatched: 10. CDR3 in DNA: TGTGCCCGGCTGAAACTAGCGGGAATCAATGAGCAGTTCTTC. It encodes CARLKLAGINEQFF.

The V and J genes are TRBV24-1 and TRBJ2-3; TRBD1 matches at 10 bases. Germline CDR1 KGHDR, CDR2 SFDVKD. V lost 9 bases, J lost 2 bases, and 4 bases stayed unmatched. The CDR3 has 14 residues. The CDR3 loop reads CATGRQGATDTQYF. CDR3 coding DNA: TGTGCCACCGGCCGACAGGGGGCCACAGATACGCAGTATTTT.

This clonotype has at least ten counts. The V and J genes are TRBV30 and TRBJ1-5, with D perhaps matching TRBD1 (5 bases). Germline CDR1 and CDR2: GTSNPN and SVGIG (reference sequence). With 5 bases removed from V and 3 bases from J, the gap between germline ends came to 17 bases. The CDR3 has 15 amino acids. CDR3 nucleotide sequence: TGTGCCTGGGGGAGAGGGACGGAGATCAATCAGCCCCAGCATTTT. It encodes CAWGRGTEINQPQHF.

This clonotype was seen ten or more times. The rearrangement uses TRBV24-1 and TRBJ2-3, with 11 bases aligning to TRBD2. The junction had 5 bases not matched to a gene; V was cut back by 7 bases and J by 6 bases. From germline, CDR1 is KGHDR and CDR2 SFDVKD. This CDR3 comprises 14 residues. For the CDR3, the DNA is TGTGCCACCAGCCCACTAGCGGGAGATGATACGCAGTATTTT. Its protein product is CATSPLAGDDTQYF.

In the case of this clonotype: A much larger clone lies one base from this, so it may be a read error. The chain recombines TRBV28 with TRBJ2-4; 7 bases match TRBD2. This CDR3 region has 16 residues. Germline V CDR1 and CDR2: MDHEN, SYDVKM. Here the CDR3 reads CASQNGGFSAKNILYF. Written as DNA, the CDR3 is TGTGCCAGCCAGAACGGGGGGTTCTCAGCCAAAAACATTCTGTACTTC.

This clonotype was seen repeatedly, ten times or more. This chain links TRBV6-1 with TRBJ1-4; D might be TRBD1 (5 bases). Germline-derived CDR1 and CDR2 are MNHNS and SASEGT. V lost 7 bases to trimming and J lost 5 bases, with 17 bases between them. The CDR3 totals 15 residues. The CDR3 loop reads CASTLSTGQNEKLFF. The CDR3 bases are TGTGCCAGCACTCTCTCTACGGGGCAGAATGAAAAACTGTTTTTT.

This clonotype was seen at least ten times. The gene calls are TRBV11-2 and TRBJ2-7; D ambiguous. The V and J ends lost 1 base and 7 bases respectively, with 20 bases between them. Looked up from germline, CDR1 is SGHAT and CDR2 is FQNNGV. The CDR3 has 16 residues. CDR3 nucleotide sequence: TGTGCCAGCAGCTTAGCCTTCCGGGTCCAAGCTGTGGAGCAGTACTTC. Protein: CASSLAFRVQAVEQYF.

This clonotype was recorded many times. The V gene is TRBV5-1, the J gene TRBJ2-1; 7 bases fit TRBD1. The CDR3 is 17 amino acids. The trim removed 0 bases at V and 8 bases at J, leaving 14 bases unmatched. CDR1 SGHRS and CDR2 YFSETQ come from the germline V gene. CDR3 DNA sequence: TGCGCCAGCAGCTTGGCGGGGACAGTAAGTGGGGACGATGAGCAGTTCTTC. Translating gives CASSLAGTVSGDDEQFF.

The table lists this clonotype with many counts. The chain recombines TRBV28 with TRBJ1-1; the D is unclear. The V end lost 2 bases, the J end lost 10 bases, and 23 bases lay between the germline ends. From germline, CDR1 is MDHEN and CDR2 SYDVKM. CDR3 length equals 16 residues. CDR3 residues: CASSLPSPTYMAVAFF. In DNA, the CDR3 is TGTGCCAGCAGTTTACCCTCCCCCACTTACATGGCGGTAGCTTTCTTT.

This clonotype was counted ten times or more. The V and J genes are TRBV10-3 and TRBJ2-7; D is unresolved. With 2 bases removed from V and 0 bases from J, the gap between germline ends came to 11 bases. The CDR3 covers 15 residues. CDR1 ENHRY and CDR2 SYGVKD come from the germline V gene. The CDR3 protein is CAISERWESSYEQYF. The CDR3 DNA reads as TGTGCCATCAGTGAGAGGTGGGAAAGCTCCTACGAGCAGTACTTC.

This clonotype was counted at least ten times. The chain is built from TRBV9 and TRBJ1-6, with TRBD1 matching over 9 bases. Germline V lookup: CDR1 SGDLS, CDR2 YYNGEE. V lost 4 bases and J lost 8; bases outside the gene matches: 10. The CDR3 is 16 residues long. CDR3 DNA sequence: TGTGCCAGCAGCCCCTTCGGGACAGGGAGGGATTCACCCCTCCACTTT. This sequence encodes CASSPFGTGRDSPLHF. Drawing the rest from reference TRBV9 and TRBJ1-6, the complete variable domain is DSGVTQTPKHLITATGQRVTLRCSPRSGDLSVYWYQQSLDQGLQFLIQYYNGEERAKGNILERFSAQQFPDLHSELNLSSLELGDSALYFCASSPFGTGRDSPLHFGNGTRLTVT.

This sequence joins TRBV16 and TRBJ1-5; a weak D match, TRBD1 (5 bases). Trimming left V 4 bases short and J 6 bases short, with 16 bases between. This CDR3 is 15 amino acids long. Germline CDR1 is KGHSY and CDR2 is FQNENV. This CDR3 reads CASSPEGRGAQPQHF. The CDR3 nucleotides read TGTGCCAGCAGCCCCGAGGGTAGGGGTGCTCAGCCCCAGCATTTT.

This clonotype was seen at least ten times. The chain combines TRBV7-2 with TRBJ2-3, with D tentatively TRBD2 (5 bases). This CDR3 region has 20 residues. Between the trimmed V and J ends, which lost 0 bases and 0 bases, there was a span of 22 bases. CDR1 and CDR2 from the germline V gene are SGHTA and FQGNSA. DNA for the CDR3: TGTGCCAGCAGCTTAGCGCGGGTTCGCACTAGATTTTCTAGCACAGATACGCAGTATTTT. It translates to CASSLARVRTRFSSTDTQYF.

This clonotype was detected ten times or more. V usage is TRBV3-1 and J usage is TRBJ2-1, with D possibly matching TRBD2 (5 bases). The V and J ends lost 1 base and 6 bases respectively, with 10 bases between them. CDR1 and CDR2 (germline): LGHDT, YNNKEL (reference sequence). The CDR3 is 14 amino acids. The CDR3 region is CASSQVLEANEQFF. CDR3 in DNA: TGTGCCAGCAGCCAAGTTTTGGAGGCCAATGAGCAGTTCTTC.

Regarding this clonotype: The missing conserved phenylalanine or tryptophan at the end of this CDR3 makes a read error likely. Because the CDR3's place on the DNA is in doubt, the DNA is left out and the CDR3 is given as listed by TCRdb. CDR3 amino acids: CASSGTAGGVV. The gene calls are TRBV2 and TRBJ1-4; the table's TRBD1 call for D was not verified on the DNA. Germline CDR1 SNHLY, CDR2 FYNNEI. The CDR3 extends over 11 residues, inclusive of both ends.

This clonotype was observed many times. V is TRBV28 and J is TRBJ2-7, with D unclear. The germline V gene has CDR1 MDHEN and CDR2 SYDVKM. V was clipped by 3 bases and J by 4 bases, with 22 bases between them. The CDR3 is made up of 17 amino acids. The CDR3 region is CASSFGAPGPTPYEQYF. Here the CDR3 DNA reads TGTGCCAGCAGTTTTGGAGCCCCCGGACCAACCCCTTACGAGCAGTACTTC.

The table lists this clonotype with many counts. The chain is built from TRBV18 and TRBJ1-4; no clear D gene. The CDR3 loop spans 14 amino acids. Per germline, CDR1 KGHSH and CDR2 LQKENI. V was clipped by 2 bases and J by 5 bases, with 9 bases between them. In DNA, the CDR3 is TGTGCCAGCTCACCAGGAACCCCAAATGAAAAACTGTTTTTT. Protein sequence: CASSPGTPNEKLFF.

This clonotype has at least ten counts. V gene TRBV6-1 combines with J gene TRBJ1-4, with a tentative D call TRBD1 (5 bases). The germline gives CDR1 MNHNS, CDR2 SASEGT. The CDR3 has 14 residues. V dropped 8 bases and J dropped 3 bases, with 13 bases sitting between them. Here the CDR3 DNA reads TGTGCCAGCGGACGGGGGGTGGCTAATGAAAAACTGTTTTTT. Translation gives CASGRGVANEKLFF.

The J gene is TRBJ2-5, the V gene TRBV20-1, with 7 bases fitting TRBD2. V lost 0 bases and J lost 5; bases outside the gene matches: 9. Germline loops: CDR1 DFQATT, CDR2 SNEGSKA (reference sequence). The CDR3 covers 15 residues. The DNA of the CDR3 is TGCAGTGCTAGAGATCTGGGAGGGCCAGCGGAGACCCAGTACTTC. Encoded protein: CSARDLGGPAETQYF.

The DNA of the CDR3 is TGTGCCAGCAGTTACCTCGGACAGGGGGTCACTGAAGCTTTCTTT. This codes for CASSYLGQGVTEAFF. This chain joins TRBV6-2 or TRBV6-3 and TRBJ1-1, with TRBD1 identical over 10 bases. V was pared by 2 bases and J by 4 bases, with 4 bases of the junction left unmatched. The germline V gene encodes CDR1 MNHEY and CDR2 SVGEGT. This CDR3 is 15 amino acids long.